The present entry profiles one T cell receptor (beta chain) with its context. Its specificity is not known. V gave up 5 bases and J gave up 4 bases, with 6 bases separating them. Germline values: CDR1 MNHNS, CDR2 SASEGT. The CDR3 has 12 amino acids. The PCR had 60 Vbeta and 13 Jbeta primers. Produced via immunoSEQ multiplex PCR; TCRdb's table is partial and in-frame only. The table lists tens of thousands of clones, with 12% in the top ten. The data stem from a study of cytomegalovirus exposure and HLA in healthy donors. Study-level results: Analyses of presence and absence presupposed an approximately uniform sequencing depth across donors. Among TCR beta chains, those listed as cytomegalovirus-associated numbered around 160. Trimming of TCR beta V- and J-genes showed a link, identified in a later analysis, to a missense DCLRE1C variant.

This receptor was obtained from a man between 18 and 29 years old in good health and CMV-seropositive. The V gene is TRBV6-1, the J gene TRBJ1-5; weak D call: TRBD1 (6 bases). Sequences were obtained from PBMCs. The CDR3 reads CASSQGNQPQHF. The CDR3 nucleotides read TGTGCCAGCAGTCAGGGGAATCAGCCCCAGCATTTT.